This is a list of T cell receptor beta chains from one sample in a study of beta chain features in type 1 diabetes. Assay: immunoSEQ multiplex PCR; the TCRdb copy retains only in-frame clones and omits some. The sample lists roughly 45,000 clones; roughly 50% were seen once. The material sequenced was stem cell memory CD4+ T cells from blood. Receptor source: a woman in her thirties in good health. Both conserved end residues are part of each CDR3. Fields, in order: CDR3 DNA, CDR3 protein, V gene, D gene, CDR3 length, J gene, clone size. The D gene is left open where the match is weak. Clone size is not always given. Where it is, it says once, few, many or a class for expanded clones.

DNA: TGTGCCATCAGTGAAGTAGCGGGAGGGTTCGATGAGCAGTTCTTC; CDR3: CAISEVAGGFDEQFF; V: TRBV10-3; D: TRBD2; length: 15; J: TRBJ2-1; size: NA
DNA: TGTGCCAGCAGCAGAGGGGGGACTACAGGCGATACGCAGTATTTT; CDR3: CASSRGGTTGDTQYF; V: TRBV7-2; D: NA; length: 15; J: TRBJ2-3; size: few
DNA: TGTGCCAGCAGCGGAACAGGGCTCCAAGAGACCCAGTACTTC; CDR3: CASSGTGLQETQYF; V: TRBV5-5; D: NA; length: 14; J: TRBJ2-5; size: once
DNA: TGTGCCAGCAGCTCAGGACAGGGGAGCTCTGGGGCCAACGTCCTGACTTTC; CDR3: CASSSGQGSSGANVLTF; V: TRBV7-6; D: TRBD1; length: 17; J: TRBJ2-6; size: few
DNA: TGCGCCAGCAGCTTGGGACAGGGCAGCTCTGGAAACACCATATATTTT; CDR3: CASSLGQGSSGNTIYF; V: TRBV5-1; D: TRBD1; length: 16; J: TRBJ1-3; size: NA
DNA: TGTGCCAGCAGCTTACTTTTCTCCAATGAGCAGTTCTTC; CDR3: CASSLLFSNEQFF; V: TRBV7-2; D: NA; length: 13; J: TRBJ2-1; size: NA
DNA: TGTGCCAGCAGTGCCTCGGCGGGAGTAAACAATGAGCAGTTCTTC; CDR3: CASSASAGVNNEQFF; V: TRBV6-5; D: TRBD2; length: 15; J: TRBJ2-1; size: many
DNA: TGTGCCTGGAGTGCGGGACAGGGTTTAGAAACCTACAATGAGCAGTTCTTC; CDR3: CAWSAGQGLETYNEQFF; V: TRBV30; D: TRBD1; length: 17; J: TRBJ2-1; size: NA
DNA: TGTGCCAGCAGCAGAGGACTAGCGGGCGGGAATGAGCAGTTCTTC; CDR3: CASSRGLAGGNEQFF; V: TRBV7-2; D: TRBD2; length: 15; J: TRBJ2-1; size: NA
DNA: TGTGCCAGCTCCTCGCAGGCTAATGAAAAACTGTTTTTT; CDR3: CASSSQANEKLFF; V: TRBV4-2; D: NA; length: 13; J: TRBJ1-4; size: NA
DNA: TGTGCCAGCAGCTTGGTCGGCTATGGCTACACCTTC; CDR3: CASSLVGYGYTF; V: TRBV5-4; D: NA; length: 12; J: TRBJ1-2; size: once
DNA: TGTGCCAGCTCACCTAAGGGACTAGCGGGAGGATCGTATGGCGGGGAGCTGTTTTTT; CDR3: CASSPKGLAGGSYGGELFF; V: TRBV18; D: TRBD2; length: 19; J: TRBJ2-2; size: few
DNA: TGTGCCATCAGGGGGACTGGAGCGAACACCGGGGAGCTGTTTTTT; CDR3: CAIRGTGANTGELFF; V: TRBV10-3; D: NA; length: 15; J: TRBJ2-2; size: NA
DNA: TGTGCCAGCAGTTTGAGGGACACCTCTAACTATGGCTACACCTTC; CDR3: CASSLRDTSNYGYTF; V: TRBV7-6; D: NA; length: 15; J: TRBJ1-2; size: NA
DNA: TGTGCCAGCAGCTCGGGACTAGCGGGATGGAATGAGCAGTTCTTC; CDR3: CASSSGLAGWNEQFF; V: TRBV7-2; D: TRBD2; length: 15; J: TRBJ2-1; size: few
DNA: TGTGCCAGTAGGAGAGGAGCGGGAGGGCCGGATACGCAGTATTTT; CDR3: CASRRGAGGPDTQYF; V: TRBV19; D: TRBD2; length: 15; J: TRBJ2-3; size: few
DNA: TGTGCCAGCAGCCTGGCGGGGGGCGCCGACAATCAGCCCCAGCATTTT; CDR3: CASSLAGGADNQPQHF; V: TRBV5-6; D: NA; length: 16; J: TRBJ1-5; size: few
DNA: TGCGCCAGCAGCCAGTATACTGAGGATACGCAGTATTTT; CDR3: CASSQYTEDTQYF; V: TRBV4-1; D: NA; length: 13; J: TRBJ2-3; size: NA
DNA: TGTGCCAGCTCACCATCTTCCAGACAGGGGGCTGCTGGCTACACCTTC; CDR3: CASSPSSRQGAAGYTF; V: TRBV18; D: TRBD1; length: 16; J: TRBJ1-2; size: NA
DNA: TGTGCCAGCAGCTCCGCCCACAGGGGGCTTGGCTACACCTTC; CDR3: CASSSAHRGLGYTF; V: TRBV11-2; D: TRBD1; length: 14; J: TRBJ1-2; size: NA
DNA: TGTGCCAGCAGTCAATGGGAGGGGGGAATCCGCTTCGAGCAGTACTTC; CDR3: CASSQWEGGIRFEQYF; V: TRBV28; D: NA; length: 16; J: TRBJ2-7; size: NA
DNA: TGTGCCAGCAGCTCCGGGACAGGGGGCGAGACCCAGTACTTC; CDR3: CASSSGTGGETQYF; V: TRBV11-2; D: TRBD1; length: 14; J: TRBJ2-5; size: NA